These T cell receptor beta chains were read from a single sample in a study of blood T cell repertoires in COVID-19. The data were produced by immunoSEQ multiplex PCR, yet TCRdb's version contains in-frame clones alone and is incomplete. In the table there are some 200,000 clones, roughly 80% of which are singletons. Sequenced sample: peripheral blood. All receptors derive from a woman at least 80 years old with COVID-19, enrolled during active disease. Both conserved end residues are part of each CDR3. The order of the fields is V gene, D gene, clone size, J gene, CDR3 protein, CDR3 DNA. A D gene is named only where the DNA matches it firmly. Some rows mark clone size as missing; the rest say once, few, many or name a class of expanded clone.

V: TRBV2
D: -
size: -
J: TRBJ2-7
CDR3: CASSVAYEGYEQYF
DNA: TGTGCCAGCAGTGTGGCATACGAGGGATACGAGCAGTACTTC

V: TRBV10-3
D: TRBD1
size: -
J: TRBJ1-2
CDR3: CAITQTGGDYTF
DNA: TGTGCCATCACTCAGACAGGGGGAGACTACACCTTC

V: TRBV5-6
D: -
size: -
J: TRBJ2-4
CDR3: CASSWGLLAKNIQYF
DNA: TGTGCCAGCAGCTGGGGACTTCTAGCCAAAAACATTCAGTACTTC

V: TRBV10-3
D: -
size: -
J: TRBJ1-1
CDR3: CAISARENTEAFF
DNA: TGTGCCATCAGTGCTCGAGAAAACACTGAAGCTTTCTTT

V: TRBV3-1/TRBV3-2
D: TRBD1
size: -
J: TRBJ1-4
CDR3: CASSPGGRGNEKLFF
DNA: TGTGCCAGCAGCCCAGGGGGTCGAGGGAATGAAAAACTGTTTTTT

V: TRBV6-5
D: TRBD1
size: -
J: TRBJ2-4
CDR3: CASTTGGIQYF
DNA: TGTGCCAGCACAACAGGGGGGATTCAGTACTTC

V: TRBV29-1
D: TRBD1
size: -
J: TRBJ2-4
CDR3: CSVEGGRDREFVQYF
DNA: TGCAGCGTTGAAGGTGGTCGGGACAGGGAGTTCGTTCAGTACTTC

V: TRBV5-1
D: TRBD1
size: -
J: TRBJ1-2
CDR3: CASSSRTGSYGYTF
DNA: TGCGCCAGCAGCTCGAGGACAGGATCCTATGGCTACACCTTC

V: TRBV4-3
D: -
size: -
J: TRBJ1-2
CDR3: CASSQRGGGNYGYTF
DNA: TGCGCCAGCAGCCAAAGGGGCGGGGGAAACTATGGCTACACCTTC

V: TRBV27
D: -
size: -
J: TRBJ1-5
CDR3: CASSLLGEGSNQPQHF
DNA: TGTGCCAGCAGTCTGCTAGGGGAGGGTAGCAATCAGCCCCAGCATTTT

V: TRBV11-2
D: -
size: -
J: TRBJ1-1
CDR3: CASSLGRGTEAFF
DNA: TGTGCCAGCAGCTTAGGAAGGGGCACTGAAGCTTTCTTT

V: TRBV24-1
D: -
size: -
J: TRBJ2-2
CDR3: CATSDRRTAMNTGELFF
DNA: TGTGCCACCAGTGATCGTCGGACAGCCATGAACACCGGGGAGCTGTTTTTT

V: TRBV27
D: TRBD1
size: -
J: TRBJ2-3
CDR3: CASSRDRGDTDTQYF
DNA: TGTGCCAGCAGTCGGGACAGGGGTGACACAGATACGCAGTATTTT

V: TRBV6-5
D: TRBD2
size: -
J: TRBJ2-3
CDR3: CASSYWGGTQYF
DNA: TGTGCCAGCAGTTACTGGGGGGGTACGCAGTATTTT

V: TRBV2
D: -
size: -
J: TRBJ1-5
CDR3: CASIGQPNQPQHF
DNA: TGTGCCAGCATTGGACAGCCCAATCAGCCCCAGCATTTT

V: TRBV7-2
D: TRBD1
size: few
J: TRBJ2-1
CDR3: CASSLDRGPYNEQFF
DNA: TGTGCCAGCAGCTTAGACAGGGGGCCTTACAATGAGCAGTTCTTC